This T cell receptor (beta chain) was sequenced for a study of a mutant IDH1 vaccine in newly diagnosed glioma. Study information: The start of vaccination came 4-6 weeks after radiotherapy alone, or with temozolomide cycles.

J lost 5 bases, V lost 7 bases, and 9 bases had no gene match. In germline, CDR1 is MDHEN, CDR2 SYDVKM. This CDR3 region has 15 residues. The repertoire was sequenced with immunoSEQ multiplex PCR; TCRdb's copy has only in-frame clones and lacks some. The sample holds more than 35,000 clones; under 90% are singletons and the top ten take roughly 5%. The sample holds a few counts of this clone. Its antigen is undetermined. Time point given: week 35, safety follow-up. Doses comprised 300 ug of mutant IDH1 20-mer peptide each, plus topical imiquimod. The material was PBMCs, obtained from a glioma patient whose treatment included an IDH1 peptide vaccine. The receptor was derived from a woman in her forties with glioma. Some clones in this sample may be carry-over from other donors' samples. This sequence joins TRBV28 and TRBJ1-2; 11 nucleotides line up with TRBD1. CDR3 region: CASTGQGALRYGYTF. In DNA form, the CDR3 reads TGTGCCAGCACCGGACAGGGGGCGCTTAGATATGGCTACACCTTC.